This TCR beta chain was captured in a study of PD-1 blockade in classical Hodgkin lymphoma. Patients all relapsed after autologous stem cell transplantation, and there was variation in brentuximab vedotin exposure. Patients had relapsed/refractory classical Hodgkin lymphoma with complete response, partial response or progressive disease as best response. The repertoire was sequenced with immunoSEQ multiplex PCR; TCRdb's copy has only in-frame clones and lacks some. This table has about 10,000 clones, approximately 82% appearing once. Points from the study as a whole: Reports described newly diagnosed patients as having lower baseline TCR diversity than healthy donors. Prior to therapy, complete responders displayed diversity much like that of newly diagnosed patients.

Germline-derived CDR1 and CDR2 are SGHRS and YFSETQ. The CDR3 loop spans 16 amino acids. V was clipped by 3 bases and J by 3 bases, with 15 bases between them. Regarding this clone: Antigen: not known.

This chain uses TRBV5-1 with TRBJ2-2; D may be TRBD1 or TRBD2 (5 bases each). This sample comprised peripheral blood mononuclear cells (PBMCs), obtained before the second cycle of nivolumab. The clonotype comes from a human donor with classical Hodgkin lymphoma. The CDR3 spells CASSSTGTRHTGELFF. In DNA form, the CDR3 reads TGCGCCAGCAGCTCAACCGGGACGAGGCACACCGGGGAGCTGTTTTTT.